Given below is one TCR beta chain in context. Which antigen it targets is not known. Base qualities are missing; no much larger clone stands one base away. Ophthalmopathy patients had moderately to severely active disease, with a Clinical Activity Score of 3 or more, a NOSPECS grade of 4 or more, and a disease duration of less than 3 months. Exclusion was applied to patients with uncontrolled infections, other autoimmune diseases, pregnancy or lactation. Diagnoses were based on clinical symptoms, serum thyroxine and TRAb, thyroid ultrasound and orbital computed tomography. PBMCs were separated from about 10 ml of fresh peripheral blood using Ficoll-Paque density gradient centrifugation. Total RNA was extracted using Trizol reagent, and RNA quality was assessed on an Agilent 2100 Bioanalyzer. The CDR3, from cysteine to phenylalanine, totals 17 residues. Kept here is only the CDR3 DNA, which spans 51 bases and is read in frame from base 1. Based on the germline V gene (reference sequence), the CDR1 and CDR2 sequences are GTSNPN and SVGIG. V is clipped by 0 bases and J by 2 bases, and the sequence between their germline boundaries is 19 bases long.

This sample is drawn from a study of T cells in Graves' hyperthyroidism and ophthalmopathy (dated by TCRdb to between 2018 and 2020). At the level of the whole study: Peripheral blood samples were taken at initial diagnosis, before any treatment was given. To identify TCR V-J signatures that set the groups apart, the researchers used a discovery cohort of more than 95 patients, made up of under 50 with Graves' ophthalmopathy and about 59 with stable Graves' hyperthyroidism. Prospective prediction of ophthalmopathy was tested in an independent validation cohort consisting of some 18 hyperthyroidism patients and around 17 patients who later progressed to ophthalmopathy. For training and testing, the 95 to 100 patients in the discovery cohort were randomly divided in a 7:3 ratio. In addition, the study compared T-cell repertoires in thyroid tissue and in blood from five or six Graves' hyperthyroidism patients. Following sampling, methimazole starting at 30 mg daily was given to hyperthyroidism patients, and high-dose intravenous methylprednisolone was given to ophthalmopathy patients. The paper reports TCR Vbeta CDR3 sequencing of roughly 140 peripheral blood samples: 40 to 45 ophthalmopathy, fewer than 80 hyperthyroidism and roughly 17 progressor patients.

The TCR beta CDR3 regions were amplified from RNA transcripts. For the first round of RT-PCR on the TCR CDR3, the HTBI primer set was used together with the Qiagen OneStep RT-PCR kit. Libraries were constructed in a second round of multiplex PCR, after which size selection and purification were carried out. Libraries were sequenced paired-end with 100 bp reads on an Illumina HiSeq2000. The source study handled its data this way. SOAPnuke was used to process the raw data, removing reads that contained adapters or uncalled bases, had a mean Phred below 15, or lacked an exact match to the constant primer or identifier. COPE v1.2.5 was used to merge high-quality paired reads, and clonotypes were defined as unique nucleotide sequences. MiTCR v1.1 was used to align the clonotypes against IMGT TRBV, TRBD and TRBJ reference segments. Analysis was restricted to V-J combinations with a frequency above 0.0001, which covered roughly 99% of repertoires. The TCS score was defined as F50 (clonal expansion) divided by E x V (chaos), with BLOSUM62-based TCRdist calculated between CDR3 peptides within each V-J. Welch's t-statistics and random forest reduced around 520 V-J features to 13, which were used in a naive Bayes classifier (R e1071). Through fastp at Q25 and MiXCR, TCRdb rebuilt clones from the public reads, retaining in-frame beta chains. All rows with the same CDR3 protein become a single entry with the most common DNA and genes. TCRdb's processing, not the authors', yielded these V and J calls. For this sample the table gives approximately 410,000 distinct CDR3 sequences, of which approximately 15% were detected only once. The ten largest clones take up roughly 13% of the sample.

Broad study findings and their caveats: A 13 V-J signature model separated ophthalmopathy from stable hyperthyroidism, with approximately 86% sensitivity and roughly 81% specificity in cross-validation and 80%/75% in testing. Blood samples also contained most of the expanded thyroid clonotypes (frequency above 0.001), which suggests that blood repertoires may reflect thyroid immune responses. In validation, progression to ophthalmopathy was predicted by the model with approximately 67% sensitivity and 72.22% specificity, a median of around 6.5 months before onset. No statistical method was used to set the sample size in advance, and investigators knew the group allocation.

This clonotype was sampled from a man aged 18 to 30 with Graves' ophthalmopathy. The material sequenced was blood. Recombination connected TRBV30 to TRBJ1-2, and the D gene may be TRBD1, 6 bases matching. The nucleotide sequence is TGTGCCTGGAGTGTACGATGGTCTGGCAGGGGAAACTATGGCTACACCTTC. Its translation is CAWSVRWSGRGNYGYTF.